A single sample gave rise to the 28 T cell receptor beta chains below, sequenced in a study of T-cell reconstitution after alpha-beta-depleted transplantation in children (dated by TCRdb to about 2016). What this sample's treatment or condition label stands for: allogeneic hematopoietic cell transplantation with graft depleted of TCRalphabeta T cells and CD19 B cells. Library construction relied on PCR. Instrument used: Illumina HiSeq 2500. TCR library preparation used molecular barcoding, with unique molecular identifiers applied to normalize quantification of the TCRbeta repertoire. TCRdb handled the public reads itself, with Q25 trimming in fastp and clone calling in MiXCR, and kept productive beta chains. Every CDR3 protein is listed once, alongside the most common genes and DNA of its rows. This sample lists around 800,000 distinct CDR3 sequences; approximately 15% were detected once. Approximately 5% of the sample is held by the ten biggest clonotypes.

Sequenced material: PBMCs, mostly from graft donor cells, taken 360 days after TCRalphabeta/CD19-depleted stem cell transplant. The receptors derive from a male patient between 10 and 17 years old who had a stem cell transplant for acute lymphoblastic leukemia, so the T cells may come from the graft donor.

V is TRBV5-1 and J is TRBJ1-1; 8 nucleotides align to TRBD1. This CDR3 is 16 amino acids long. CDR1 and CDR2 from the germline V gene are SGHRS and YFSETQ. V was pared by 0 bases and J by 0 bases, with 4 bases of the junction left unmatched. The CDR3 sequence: CASSLARGHMNTEAFF. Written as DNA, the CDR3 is TGCGCCAGCAGCTTGGCCAGGGGGCACATGAACACTGAAGCTTTCTTT.

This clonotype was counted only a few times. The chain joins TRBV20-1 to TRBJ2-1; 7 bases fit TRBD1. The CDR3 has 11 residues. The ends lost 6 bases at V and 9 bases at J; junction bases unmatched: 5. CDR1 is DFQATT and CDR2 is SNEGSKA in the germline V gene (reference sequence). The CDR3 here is CSADRDLEQFF. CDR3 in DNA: TGCAGTGCCGACAGGGACCTTGAGCAGTTCTTC.

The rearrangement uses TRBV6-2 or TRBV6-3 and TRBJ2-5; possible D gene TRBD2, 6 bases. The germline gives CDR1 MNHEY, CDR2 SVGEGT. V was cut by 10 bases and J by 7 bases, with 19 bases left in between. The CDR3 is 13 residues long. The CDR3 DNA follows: TGTGCCACGGGACTCCTCCTCGCTGGGACCCAGTACTTC. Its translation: CATGLLLAGTQYF.

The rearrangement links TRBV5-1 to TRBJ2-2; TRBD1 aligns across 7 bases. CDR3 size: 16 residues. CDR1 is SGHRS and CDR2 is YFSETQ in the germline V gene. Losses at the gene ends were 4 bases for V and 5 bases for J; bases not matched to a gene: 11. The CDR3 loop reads CASSHARQGATGELFF. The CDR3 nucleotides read TGCGCCAGCAGCCATGCCCGACAGGGTGCAACCGGGGAGCTGTTTTTT.

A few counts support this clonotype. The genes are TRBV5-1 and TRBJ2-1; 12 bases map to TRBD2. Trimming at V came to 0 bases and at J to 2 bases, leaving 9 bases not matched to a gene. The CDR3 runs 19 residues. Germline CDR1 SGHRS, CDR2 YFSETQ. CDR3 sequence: CASSLVGASGRAAYNEQFF. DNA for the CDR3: TGCGCCAGCAGCTTGGTCGGCGCTAGCGGGAGGGCCGCCTACAATGAGCAGTTCTTC.

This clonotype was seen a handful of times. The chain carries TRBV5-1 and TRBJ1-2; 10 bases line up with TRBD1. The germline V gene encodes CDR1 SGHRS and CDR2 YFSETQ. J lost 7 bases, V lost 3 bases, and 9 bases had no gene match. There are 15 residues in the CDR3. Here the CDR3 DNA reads TGCGCCAGCAGCTCAAAGACAGGGGGCGCGGGTGGCTACACCTTC. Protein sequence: CASSSKTGGAGGYTF.

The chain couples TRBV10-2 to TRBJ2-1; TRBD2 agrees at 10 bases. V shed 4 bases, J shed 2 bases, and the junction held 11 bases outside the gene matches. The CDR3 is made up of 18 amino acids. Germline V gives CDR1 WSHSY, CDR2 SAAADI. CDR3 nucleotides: TGCGCCAGCAGTGGGTCAAGCGGGAGGGCCCTGGCCTACAATGAGCAGTTCTTC. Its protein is CASSGSSGRALAYNEQFF.

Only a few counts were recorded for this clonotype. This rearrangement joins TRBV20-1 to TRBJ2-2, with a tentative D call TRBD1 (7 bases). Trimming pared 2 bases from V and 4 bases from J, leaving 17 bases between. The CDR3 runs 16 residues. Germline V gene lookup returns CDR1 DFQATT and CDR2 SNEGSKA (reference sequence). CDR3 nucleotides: TGCAGTGCTAGAACCCTAGCAGGGGGAGGCACCGGGGAGCTGTTTTTT. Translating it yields CSARTLAGGGTGELFF.

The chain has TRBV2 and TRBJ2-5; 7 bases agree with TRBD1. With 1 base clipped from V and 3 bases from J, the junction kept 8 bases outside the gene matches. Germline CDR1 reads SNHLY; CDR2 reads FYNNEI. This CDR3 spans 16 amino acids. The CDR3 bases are TGTGCCAGCAGTGAAGAGAGGGGGCTTCGCAAAGAGACCCAGTACTTC. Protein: CASSEERGLRKETQYF.

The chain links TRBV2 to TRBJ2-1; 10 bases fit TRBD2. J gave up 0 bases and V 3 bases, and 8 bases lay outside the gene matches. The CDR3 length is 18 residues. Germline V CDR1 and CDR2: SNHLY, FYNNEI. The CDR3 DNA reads TGTGCCAGCAGTGATCTTCTAGCGGGAGCCCTCTCCTACAATGAGCAGTTCTTC. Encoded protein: CASSDLLAGALSYNEQFF.

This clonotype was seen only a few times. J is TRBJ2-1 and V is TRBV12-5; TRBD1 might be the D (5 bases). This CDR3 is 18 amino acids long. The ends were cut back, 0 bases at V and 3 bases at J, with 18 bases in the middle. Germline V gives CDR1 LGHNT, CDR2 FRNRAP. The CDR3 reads CASGLVLGDGHHYNEQFF. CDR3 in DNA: TGTGCTAGTGGTTTGGTACTTGGTGATGGACACCACTACAATGAGCAGTTCTTC.

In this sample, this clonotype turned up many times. The CDR3 DNA is TGTGCCAGCAGCCACCAAGGCGGGAGCGCCTACAATGAGCAGTTCTTC. Translation gives CASSHQGGSAYNEQFF. This rearrangement joins TRBV7-3 to TRBJ2-1, with 7 bases that match TRBD2. V lost 5 bases, J lost 2 bases, and 9 bases stayed unmatched. The CDR3 totals 16 residues. CDR1 and CDR2 from the germline V gene are SGHTA and FQGTGA.

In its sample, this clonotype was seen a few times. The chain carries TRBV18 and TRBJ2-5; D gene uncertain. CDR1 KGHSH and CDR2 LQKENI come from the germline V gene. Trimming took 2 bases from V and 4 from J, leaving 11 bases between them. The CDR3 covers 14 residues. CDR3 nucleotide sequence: TGTGCCAGCTCACCATTGCGGAGTATAGAGACCCAGTACTTC. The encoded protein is CASSPLRSIETQYF.

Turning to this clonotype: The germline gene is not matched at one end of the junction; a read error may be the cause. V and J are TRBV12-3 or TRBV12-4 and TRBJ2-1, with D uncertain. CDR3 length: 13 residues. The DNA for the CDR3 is TGTGCCAGCAGCTTTTCAGAGAACAATGGGCAGTTCTTC. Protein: CASSFSENNGQFF.

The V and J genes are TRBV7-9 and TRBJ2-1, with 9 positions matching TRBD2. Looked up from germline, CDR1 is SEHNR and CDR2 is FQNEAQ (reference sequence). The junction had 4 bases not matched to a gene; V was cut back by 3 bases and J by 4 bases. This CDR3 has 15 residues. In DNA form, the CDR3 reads TGTGCCAGCAGCTTCGCTAGCGGGGCTTACAATGAGCAGTTCTTC. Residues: CASSFASGAYNEQFF.

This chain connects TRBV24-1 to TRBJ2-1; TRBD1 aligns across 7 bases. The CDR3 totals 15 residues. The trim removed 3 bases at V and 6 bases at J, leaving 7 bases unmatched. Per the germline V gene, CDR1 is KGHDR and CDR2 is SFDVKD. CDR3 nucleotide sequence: TGTGCCACCAGTGATGCTATTGGACAGGTCAATGAGCAGTTCTTC. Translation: CATSDAIGQVNEQFF.

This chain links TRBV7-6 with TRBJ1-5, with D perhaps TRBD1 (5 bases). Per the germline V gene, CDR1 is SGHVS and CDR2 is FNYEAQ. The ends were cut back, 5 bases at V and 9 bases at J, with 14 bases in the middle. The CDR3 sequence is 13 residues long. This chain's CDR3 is CASSPEAGGPQHF. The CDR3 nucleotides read TGTGCCAGCAGCCCCGAAGCCGGGGGGCCCCAGCATTTT.

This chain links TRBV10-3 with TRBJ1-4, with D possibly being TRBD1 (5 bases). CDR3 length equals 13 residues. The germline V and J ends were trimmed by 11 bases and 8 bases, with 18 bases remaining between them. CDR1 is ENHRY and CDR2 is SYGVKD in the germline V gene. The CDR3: CAVTRQPNEKLFF. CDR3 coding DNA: TGTGCCGTAACTAGACAGCCGAACGAAAAACTGTTTTTT.

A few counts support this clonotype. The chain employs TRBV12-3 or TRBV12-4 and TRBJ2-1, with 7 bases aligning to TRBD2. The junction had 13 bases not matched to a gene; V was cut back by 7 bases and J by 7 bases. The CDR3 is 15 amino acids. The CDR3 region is CASILLAELGNEQFF. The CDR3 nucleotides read TGTGCCAGCATCCTGCTAGCGGAGCTGGGGAATGAGCAGTTCTTC.

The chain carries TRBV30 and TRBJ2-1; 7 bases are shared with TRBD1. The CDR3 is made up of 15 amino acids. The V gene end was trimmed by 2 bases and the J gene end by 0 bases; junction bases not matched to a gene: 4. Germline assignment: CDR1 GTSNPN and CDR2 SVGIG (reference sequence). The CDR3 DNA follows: TGTGCCTGGAGTCCCCACAGGGGCTCCTACAATGAGCAGTTCTTC. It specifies CAWSPHRGSYNEQFF.

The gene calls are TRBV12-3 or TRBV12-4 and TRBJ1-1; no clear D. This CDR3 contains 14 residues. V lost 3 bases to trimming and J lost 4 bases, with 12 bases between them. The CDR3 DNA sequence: TGTGCCAGCAGTTTTACAAGGGTGGGCACTGAAGCTTTCTTT. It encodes CASSFTRVGTEAFF.

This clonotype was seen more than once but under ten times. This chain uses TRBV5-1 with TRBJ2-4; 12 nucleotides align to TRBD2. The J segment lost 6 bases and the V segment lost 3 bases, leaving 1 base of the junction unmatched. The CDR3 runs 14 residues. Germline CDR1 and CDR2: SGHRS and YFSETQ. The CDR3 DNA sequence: TGCGCCAGCAGCTCGGGACTAGCGGGAAACATTCAGTACTTC. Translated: CASSSGLAGNIQYF.

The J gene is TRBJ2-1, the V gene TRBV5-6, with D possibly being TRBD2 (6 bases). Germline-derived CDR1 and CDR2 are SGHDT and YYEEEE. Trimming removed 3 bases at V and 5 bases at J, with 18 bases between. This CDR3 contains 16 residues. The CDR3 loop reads CASSSFSGFYDNEQFF. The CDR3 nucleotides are TGTGCCAGCAGCTCCTTTAGCGGCTTCTACGACAATGAGCAGTTCTTC.

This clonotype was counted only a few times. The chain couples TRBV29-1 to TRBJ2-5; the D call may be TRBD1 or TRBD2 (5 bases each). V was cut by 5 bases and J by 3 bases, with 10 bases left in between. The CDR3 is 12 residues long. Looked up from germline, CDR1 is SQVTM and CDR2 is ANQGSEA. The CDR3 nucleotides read TGCAGCGTTACCGGGACGGAAGAGACCCAGTACTTC. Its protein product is CSVTGTEETQYF.

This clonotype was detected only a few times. This CDR3 reads CASSLMGLENIQYF. In DNA, the CDR3 is TGTGCCAGCAGTTTGATGGGACTAGAAAACATTCAGTACTTC. The chain employs TRBV28 and TRBJ2-4, with 8 bases fitting TRBD2. The CDR3 has 14 residues. Germline CDR1 is MDHEN and CDR2 is SYDVKM. Trimming at V came to 3 bases and at J to 5 bases, leaving 3 bases not matched to a gene.

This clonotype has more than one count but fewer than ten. In DNA, the CDR3 is TGTGCCAGCAGCTTATTGGGACAGGGTCCTTACGAGCAGTACTTC. The encoded protein is CASSLLGQGPYEQYF. The V and J genes are TRBV7-9 and TRBJ2-7, with TRBD1 identical over 9 bases. The J segment lost 4 bases and the V segment lost 2 bases, leaving 6 bases of the junction unmatched. This CDR3 has 15 amino acids. Germline-derived CDR1 and CDR2 are SEHNR and FQNEAQ (reference sequence).

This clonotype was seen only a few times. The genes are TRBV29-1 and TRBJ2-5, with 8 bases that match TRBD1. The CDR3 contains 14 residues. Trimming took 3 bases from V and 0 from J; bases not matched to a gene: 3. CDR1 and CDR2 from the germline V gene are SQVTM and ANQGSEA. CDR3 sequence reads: CSVDWDRYQETQYF. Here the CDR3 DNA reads TGCAGCGTTGATTGGGACAGGTACCAAGAGACCCAGTACTTC.

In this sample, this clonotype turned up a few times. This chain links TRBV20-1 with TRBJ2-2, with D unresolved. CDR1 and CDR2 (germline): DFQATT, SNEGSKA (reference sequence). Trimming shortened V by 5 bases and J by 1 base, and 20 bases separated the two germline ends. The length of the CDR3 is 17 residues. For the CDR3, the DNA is TGCAGTGCTCCCCCCCAGGATGGGCCAATGAACACCGGGGAGCTGTTTTTT. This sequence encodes CSAPPQDGPMNTGELFF.